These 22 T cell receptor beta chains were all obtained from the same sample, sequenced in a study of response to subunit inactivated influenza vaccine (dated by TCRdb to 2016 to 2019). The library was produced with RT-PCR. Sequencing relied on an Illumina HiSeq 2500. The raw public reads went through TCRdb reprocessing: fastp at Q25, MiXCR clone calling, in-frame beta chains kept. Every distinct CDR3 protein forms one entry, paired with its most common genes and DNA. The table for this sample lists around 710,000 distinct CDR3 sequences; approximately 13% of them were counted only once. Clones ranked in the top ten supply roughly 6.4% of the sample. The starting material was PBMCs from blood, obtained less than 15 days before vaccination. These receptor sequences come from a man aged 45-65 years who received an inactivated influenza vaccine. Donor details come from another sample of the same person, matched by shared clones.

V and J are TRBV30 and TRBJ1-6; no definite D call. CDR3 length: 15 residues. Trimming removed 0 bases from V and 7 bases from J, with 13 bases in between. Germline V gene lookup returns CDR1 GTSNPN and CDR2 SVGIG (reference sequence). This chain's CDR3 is CAWSVRRPLNSPLHF. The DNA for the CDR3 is TGTGCCTGGAGTGTACGCAGGCCGCTGAATTCACCCCTCCACTTT.

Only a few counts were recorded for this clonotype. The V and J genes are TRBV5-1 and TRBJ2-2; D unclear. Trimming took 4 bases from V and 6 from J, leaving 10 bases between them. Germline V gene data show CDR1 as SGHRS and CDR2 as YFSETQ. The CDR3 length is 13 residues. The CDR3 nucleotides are TGCGCCAGCAGCCTTAAACACCCCGGGGAGCTGTTTTTT. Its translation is CASSLKHPGELFF.

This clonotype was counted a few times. The CDR3 DNA sequence: TGCGCCAGCAGCCAAGGGTCCTATGGCTCCACGGAAACCAATGAGCAGTTCTTC. Amino acids: CASSQGSYGSTETNEQFF. V usage is TRBV4-3 and J usage is TRBJ2-1; D gene uncertain. V was pared by 1 base and J by 6 bases, with 22 bases between. This CDR3 has 18 residues. Germline CDR1 is LGHNA and CDR2 is YSLEER.

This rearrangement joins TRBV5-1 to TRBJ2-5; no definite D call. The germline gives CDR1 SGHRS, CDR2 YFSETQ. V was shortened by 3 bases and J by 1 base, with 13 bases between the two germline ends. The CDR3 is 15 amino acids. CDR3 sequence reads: CASSSFLGRQETQYF. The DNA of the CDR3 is TGCGCCAGCAGCTCATTCCTGGGTCGCCAAGAGACCCAGTACTTC.

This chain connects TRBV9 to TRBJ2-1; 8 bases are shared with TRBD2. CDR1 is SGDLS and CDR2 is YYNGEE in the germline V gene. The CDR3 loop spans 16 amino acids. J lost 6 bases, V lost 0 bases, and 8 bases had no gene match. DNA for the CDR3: TGTGCCAGCAGCGTAGAGCATCGGACTAGCCCCAATGAGCAGTTCTTC. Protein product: CASSVEHRTSPNEQFF.

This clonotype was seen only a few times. This CDR3 reads CASSPDRGRTEAFF. The CDR3, as DNA: TGCGCCAGCAGCCCGGACAGGGGACGAACTGAAGCTTTCTTT. The chain employs TRBV5-1 and TRBJ1-1; 9 nucleotides line up with TRBD1. Trimming cost V 4 bases and J 5 bases; bases outside gene matches: 6. The CDR3 is 14 residues long. Germline V CDR1 and CDR2: SGHRS, YFSETQ. The whole variable domain, remainder taken from reference TRBV5-1 and TRBJ1-1, is KAGVTQTPRYLIKTRGQQVTLSCSPISGHRSVSWYQQTPGQGLQFLFEYFSETQRNKGNFPGRFSGRQFSNSRSEMNVSTLELGDSALYLCASSPDRGRTEAFFGQGTRLTVV.

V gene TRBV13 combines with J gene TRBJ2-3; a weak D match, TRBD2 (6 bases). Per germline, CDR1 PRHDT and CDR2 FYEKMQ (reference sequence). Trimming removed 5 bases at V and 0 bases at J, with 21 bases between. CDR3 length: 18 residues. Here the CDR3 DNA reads TGTGCCAGCAGCGGCCGGGACTTCCCCGGTCTTAGCACAGATACGCAGTATTTT. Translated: CASSGRDFPGLSTDTQYF.

The CDR3, as DNA: TGTGCCAGCAGTTTCTGGGGGGTTAGCACAGATACGCAGTATTTT. It encodes CASSFWGVSTDTQYF. This chain uses TRBV28 with TRBJ2-3, with D tentatively TRBD2 (6 bases). V gave up 3 bases and J gave up 0 bases, with 10 bases separating them. CDR1 is MDHEN and CDR2 is SYDVKM in the germline V gene. The CDR3 sequence is 15 residues long.

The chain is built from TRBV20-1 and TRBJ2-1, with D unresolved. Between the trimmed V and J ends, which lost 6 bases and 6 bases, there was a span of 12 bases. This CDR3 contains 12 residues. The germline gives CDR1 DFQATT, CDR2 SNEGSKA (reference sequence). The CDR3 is CSATRAGNEQFF. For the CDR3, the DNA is TGCAGTGCAACCAGAGCCGGCAATGAGCAGTTCTTC.

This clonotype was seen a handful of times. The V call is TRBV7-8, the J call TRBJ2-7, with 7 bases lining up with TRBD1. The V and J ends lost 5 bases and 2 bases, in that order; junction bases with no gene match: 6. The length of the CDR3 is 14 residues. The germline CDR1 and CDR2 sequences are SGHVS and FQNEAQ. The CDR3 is CASSRRDRAYEQYF. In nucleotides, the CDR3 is TGTGCCAGCAGCAGACGGGACAGAGCCTACGAGCAGTACTTC. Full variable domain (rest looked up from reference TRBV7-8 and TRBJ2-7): GAGVSQSPRYKVAKRGQDVALRCDPISGHVSLFWYQQALGQGPEFLTYFQNEAQLDKSGLPSDRFFAERPEGSVSTLKIQRTQQEDSAVYLCASSRRDRAYEQYFGPGTRLTVT.

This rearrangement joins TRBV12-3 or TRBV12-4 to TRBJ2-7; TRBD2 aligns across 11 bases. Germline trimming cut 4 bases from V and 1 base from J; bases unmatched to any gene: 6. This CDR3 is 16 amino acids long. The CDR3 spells CASSSRASGRSYEQYF. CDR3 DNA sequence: TGTGCCAGCAGTTCCAGAGCTAGCGGGAGGTCCTACGAGCAGTACTTC.

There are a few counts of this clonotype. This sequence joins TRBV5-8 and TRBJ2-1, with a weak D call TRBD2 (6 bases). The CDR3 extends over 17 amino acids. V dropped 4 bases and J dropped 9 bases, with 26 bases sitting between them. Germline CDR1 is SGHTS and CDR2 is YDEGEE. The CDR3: CASSRRRVDRATGEQFF. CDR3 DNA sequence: TGTGCCAGCAGCCGCCGGAGGGTAGATCGGGCAACTGGTGAGCAGTTCTTC.

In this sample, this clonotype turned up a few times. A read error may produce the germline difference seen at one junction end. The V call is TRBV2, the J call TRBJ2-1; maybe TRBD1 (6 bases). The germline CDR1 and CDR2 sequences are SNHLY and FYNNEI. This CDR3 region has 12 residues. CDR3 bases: TGTGCCAGCAGGGAAGGACAGATCGAGCAGTTCTTC. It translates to CASREGQIEQFF.

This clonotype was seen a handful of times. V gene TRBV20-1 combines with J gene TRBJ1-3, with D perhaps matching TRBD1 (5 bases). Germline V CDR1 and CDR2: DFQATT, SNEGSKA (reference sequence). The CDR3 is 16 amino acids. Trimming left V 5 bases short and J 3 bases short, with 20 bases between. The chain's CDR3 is CSAPDGIGAGGNTIYF. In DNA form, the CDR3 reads TGCAGTGCTCCAGATGGGATCGGGGCGGGTGGAAACACCATATATTTT.

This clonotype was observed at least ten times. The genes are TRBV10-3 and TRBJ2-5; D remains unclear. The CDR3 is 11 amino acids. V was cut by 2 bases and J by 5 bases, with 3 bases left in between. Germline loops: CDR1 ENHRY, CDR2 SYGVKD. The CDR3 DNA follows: TGTGCCATCAGTGAGAGGGAGACCCAGTACTTC. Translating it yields CAISERETQYF.

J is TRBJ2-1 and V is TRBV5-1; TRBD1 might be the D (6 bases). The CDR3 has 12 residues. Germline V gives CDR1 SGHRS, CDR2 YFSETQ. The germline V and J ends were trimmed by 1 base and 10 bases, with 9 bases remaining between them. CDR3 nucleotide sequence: TGCGCCAGCAGCTTGACAGGGAAGGAGCAGTTCTTC. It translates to CASSLTGKEQFF. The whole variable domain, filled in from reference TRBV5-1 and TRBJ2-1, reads KAGVTQTPRYLIKTRGQQVTLSCSPISGHRSVSWYQQTPGQGLQFLFEYFSETQRNKGNFPGRFSGRQFSNSRSEMNVSTLELGDSALYLCASSLTGKEQFFGPGTRLTVL.

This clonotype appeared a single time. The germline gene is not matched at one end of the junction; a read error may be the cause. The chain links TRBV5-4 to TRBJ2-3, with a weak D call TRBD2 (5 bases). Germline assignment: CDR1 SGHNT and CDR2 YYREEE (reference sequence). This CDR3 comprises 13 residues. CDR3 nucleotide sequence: TGTGCCAGCAGCTTAGGAGGCACAGATACGCGGTATTTT. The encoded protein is CASSLGGTDTRYF. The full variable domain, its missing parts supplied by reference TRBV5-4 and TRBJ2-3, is ETGVTQSPTHLIKTRGQQVTLRCSSQSGHNTVSWYQQALGQGPQFIFQYYREEENGRGNFPPRFSGLQFPNYSSELNVNALELDDSALYLCASSLGGTDTRYFGPGTRLTVL.

The CDR3 coding sequence is TGTGCCAGCAGTGAACAGGGGCAGGTCTACAATGAGCAGTTCTTC. Encoded protein: CASSEQGQVYNEQFF. The chain recombines TRBV2 with TRBJ2-1; the D gene is possibly TRBD1 (6 bases). Trimming left V 2 bases short and J 3 bases short, with 11 bases between. CDR1 is SNHLY and CDR2 is FYNNEI in the germline V gene. CDR3 length equals 15 residues.

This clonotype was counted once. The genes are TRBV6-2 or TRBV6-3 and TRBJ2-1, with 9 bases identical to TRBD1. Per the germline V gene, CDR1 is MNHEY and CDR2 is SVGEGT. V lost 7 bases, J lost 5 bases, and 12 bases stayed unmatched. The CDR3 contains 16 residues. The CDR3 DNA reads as TGTGCCAGCACCCCACCCCCAGGGACAGGGAACAATGAGCAGTTCTTC. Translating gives CASTPPPGTGNNEQFF.

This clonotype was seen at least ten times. CDR3 region: CASSGLGGKEQFF. CDR3 DNA sequence: TGTGCCAGCAGTGGGCTGGGGGGCAAGGAGCAGTTCTTC. The rearrangement links TRBV27 to TRBJ2-1; D possibly uses TRBD1 or TRBD2 (6 bases each). Trimming left V 5 bases short and J 10 bases short, with 15 bases between. Germline CDR1 is MNHEY and CDR2 is SMNVEV (reference sequence). The CDR3 loop spans 13 amino acids.

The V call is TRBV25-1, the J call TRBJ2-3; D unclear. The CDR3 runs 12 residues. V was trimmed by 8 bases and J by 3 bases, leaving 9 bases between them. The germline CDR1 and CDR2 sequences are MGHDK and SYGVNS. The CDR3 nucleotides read TGTGCCAGCGGATCACCAACAGATACGCAGTATTTT. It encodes CASGSPTDTQYF.

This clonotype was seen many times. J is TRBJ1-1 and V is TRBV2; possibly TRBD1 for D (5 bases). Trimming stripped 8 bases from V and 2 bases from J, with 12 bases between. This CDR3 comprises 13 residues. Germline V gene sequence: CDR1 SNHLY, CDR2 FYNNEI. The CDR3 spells CASGRGRNTEAFF. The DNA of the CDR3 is TGTGCCAGCGGTCGGGGGAGAAACACTGAAGCTTTCTTT.